This T cell receptor (beta chain) was sequenced in a study of blood T cell repertoires in COVID-19 (TCRdb year 2020). A note on the overall study: Samples from collaborators originated in the United States, Italy and Spain and spanned both the acute and convalescent phases of COVID-19. The prospective study material was composed of cDNA or gDNA derived from T cells, B-cell-depleted T cells, or PBMCs. The dataset comprised deeply sampled blood TCRbeta repertoires from subjects exposed to, actively infected with, or recovered from COVID-19. The repertoires were made available in a free public database intended to serve as a resource for research on the immune response to SARS-CoV-2. The samples were drawn from the first 160 participants of the ongoing ImmuneRACE study and from 950 to 1,500 subjects provided by 6 global collaborators. The sample metadata nearly always contained a de-identified subject ID, COVID-19 status, age in years and sex. HLA class I and class II types, where available, came from metadata supplied by the sample provider rather than from assay-based typing. Results and caveats for the whole study, not just this receptor: Clinical and demographic metadata were provided uncurated, with the amount varying by source and participant.

The CDR3, cysteine through phenylalanine, is 15 amino acids long. Just CDR3 DNA is preserved here, 45 bases in frame from base 1. V is cut back by 4 bases and J by 5 bases, with 7 bases in the junction unmatched. CDR1 and CDR2 (SGHTA, FQGNSA) derive from the germline V gene. Whole blood was collected in K2EDTA tubes by collaborating institutions according to the institutions' own protocols. Collaborator samples were shipped for TCRbeta analysis as frozen whole blood, isolated PBMCs, or DNA extracted from either sample type. The immunoSEQ Assay, a bias-controlled multiplex PCR, was used to amplify TCRbeta CDR3 regions from genomic DNA. Turning to the authors' computational methods: The number of nucleated cells in each sample was estimated by amplification of reference gene primers within the assay. To quantify the absolute abundance of each unique TCRbeta CDR3 rearrangement, sequence reads were collapsed and filtered. For each sample, productive Simpson clonality was calculated as the square root of Simpson's diversity index over productive rearrangements. TCRdb provides this immuneACCESS table in a form limited to in-frame rearrangements. Some clones are lacking; in checked studies, under half of them reflect an unresolved V gene, and why the rest are absent is not known. V, J and clone size are taken as reported in that table, and D and trimming were inferred from the DNA itself. The sample profile shows 200,000 to 300,000 clones; more than 75% of them were found once. Under 2.5% of the sample lies in the top ten.

Notes on this clone: Its specific antigen is unknown. No base quality information exists; no much larger clone differs at one position.

The receptor chain draws on TRBV7-2 and TRBJ2-2; 7 central nucleotides agree with TRBD1. This sequence originates from a woman aged 50 to 65 with acute or convalescent COVID-19. The specimen sequenced was peripheral blood. Here the CDR3 is given as CASSWDRTGTGELFF. The DNA reads TGTGCCAGCAGCTGGGACAGAACAGGAACCGGGGAGCTGTTTTTT.